This TCR beta chain was sequenced during a study of shared clonotypes between healthy human individuals. Study-wide results and limits: Generally, naive subsets came out with larger estimated richness than memory subsets.

Regarding this clone: Its antigen is undetermined.

V shed 4 bases and J shed 2 bases, with 10 bases lying between them. Germline V gives CDR1 SGDLS, CDR2 YYNGEE. The CDR3 length is 13 residues. The table came from immunoSEQ multiplex PCR; TCRdb's copy has only in-frame clones and leaves some out. The sample holds around 2.5 million clones, approximately 94% seen once. The investigators split CD4+ cells into a CD45RA+ naive subset and a CD45RA-negative memory subset. Sequenced input: naive CD4+ T cells from PBMCs. Stated subset: CD45RA+ positively selected. This sequence originates from a man between 18 and 29 years old in good health. Some clones in this sample may be carry-over from other donors' samples. The chain combines TRBV9 with TRBJ2-7; no reliable D call. The CDR3 bases are TGTGCCAGCAGCCTCGCGGACCCCTACGAGCAGTACTTC. It codes for CASSLADPYEQYF. The whole variable domain, filled in from reference TRBV9 and TRBJ2-7, reads DSGVTQTPKHLITATGQRVTLRCSPRSGDLSVYWYQQSLDQGLQFLIQYYNGEERAKGNILERFSAQQFPDLHSELNLSSLELGDSALYFCASSLADPYEQYFGPGTRLTVT.